This T cell receptor beta chain was sequenced during a study of T cell repertoires in cytomegalovirus infection. Study-wide background: Well-studied HLA-B-restricted epitopes and recently identified HLA-C-restricted epitopes of CMV were both used in the study. Based on public TCR beta signatures, there were indications of CMV infection and of a matching HLA type.

TCRdb independently ran MiXCR on the reads; one entry per CDR3 protein. The sample contains hundreds of thousands of distinct CDR3 sequences, less than 35% of which appear only once. V was cut by 1 base and J by 2 bases, with 11 bases left in between. In germline, CDR1 is SGHVS, CDR2 FNYEAQ. CDR3 length equals 16 residues. This clonotype has a handful of counts. Antigen specificity is unknown. The receptor was isolated from a human donor in good health (CMV status not recorded). Some clones in this sample may be carry-over from other donors' samples. The starting material was cultured CD8+ T cells from PBMCs, obtained from culture after CMV antigen stimulation. This rearrangement joins TRBV7-6 to TRBJ1-4; no clear D. For the CDR3, the DNA is TGTGCCAGCAGCTTAGAGTGGGGTAGCACTAATGAAAAACTGTTTTTT. This codes for CASSLEWGSTNEKLFF.